The 9 T cell receptor beta chains listed next were all sequenced from one sample in a study of STAT5B mutations in CD4+ large granular lymphocyte leukemia. Here immunoSEQ multiplex PCR was the method, and the copy in TCRdb shows in-frame clones only, minus some. Of 25,000 to 30,000 clones listed, around 85% are singletons. Sequencing used CD4+ T cells from blood buffy coats. These receptors originate from a human donor in good health.

CDR3 residues: CAISDGGTGPLHF. CDR3 coding DNA: TGTGCCATCAGTGATGGAGGCACCGGCCCCCTCCACTTT. The chain couples TRBV10-3 to TRBJ1-6; D not resolved. The ends were cut back, 3 bases at V and 13 bases at J, with 13 bases in the middle. The CDR3 spans 13 residues. CDR1 and CDR2 (germline): ENHRY, SYGVKD.

This clone was seen a few times. The V and J genes are TRBV7-8 and TRBJ2-7, with D tentatively TRBD2 (6 bases). Germline V gives CDR1 SGHVS, CDR2 FQNEAQ. V was shortened by 0 bases and J by 6 bases, with 6 bases between the two germline ends. The CDR3 sequence is 12 residues long. CDR3 nucleotides: TGTGCCAGCAGCTTAGCGCGGGGCGAGCAGTACGTC. Its translation is CASSLARGEQYV.

The chain links TRBV18 to TRBJ2-1; no definite D call. The germline V gene encodes CDR1 KGHSH and CDR2 LQKENI. CDR3 length: 16 residues. V lost 0 bases to trimming and J lost 6 bases, with 15 bases between them. The CDR3 DNA sequence: TGTGCCAGCTCACCACCGGGAAGCATCGTGGGCAATGAGCAGTTCTTC. Translation: CASSPPGSIVGNEQFF. The entire variable domain, with the rest obtained from reference TRBV18 and TRBJ2-1, is as follows: NAGVMQNPRHLVRRRGQEARLRCSPMKGHSHVYWYRQLPEEGLKFMVYLQKENIIDESGMPKERFSAEFPKEGPSILRIQQVVRGDSAAYFCASSPPGSIVGNEQFFGPGTRLTVL.

The gene calls are TRBV10-2 and TRBJ2-2; 9 bases fit TRBD1. Germline trimming cut 8 bases from V and 8 bases from J; bases unmatched to any gene: 6. CDR1 and CDR2 from the germline V gene are WSHSY and SAAADI. This CDR3 is 13 amino acids long. CDR3 bases: TGCGCCAGCCACTGGACAGGGGCGGGGGAGCTGTTTTTT. It codes for CASHWTGAGELFF.

V usage is TRBV7-9 and J usage is TRBJ1-2; D gene unclear. Trimming took off 3 bases at V and 8 bases at J, with 13 bases between the two ends. Germline CDR1 reads SEHNR; CDR2 reads FQNEAQ (reference sequence). This CDR3 contains 13 residues. CDR3 sequence reads: CASSFGLGNGYTF. In DNA form, the CDR3 reads TGTGCCAGCAGCTTCGGTTTGGGGAACGGCTACACCTTC.

J is TRBJ1-2 and V is TRBV28; D might be TRBD1 (5 bases). V dropped 1 base and J dropped 6 bases, with 18 bases sitting between them. The CDR3 covers 16 residues. Germline V CDR1 and CDR2: MDHEN, SYDVKM. The CDR3 coding sequence is TGTGCCAGCAGTTTATTGGAGACACAGTTGGGGGATGGCTACACCTTC. Protein product: CASSLLETQLGDGYTF.

The chain employs TRBV18 and TRBJ2-1; tentative D call: TRBD1 (6 bases). The V and J ends lost 3 bases and 0 bases respectively, with 15 bases between them. Germline V gene data show CDR1 as KGHSH and CDR2 as LQKENI. The CDR3 spans 17 residues. CDR3 protein: CASSPTITGSSYNEQFF. The CDR3 DNA is TGTGCCAGCTCACCTACCATTACAGGGAGCTCCTACAATGAGCAGTTCTTC.

This clone was observed a handful of times. The rearrangement joins TRBV4-2 to TRBJ1-2; D unresolved. Trimming left V 3 bases short and J 0 bases short, with 14 bases between. This CDR3 is 16 amino acids long. Germline assignment: CDR1 LGHNA and CDR2 YNFKEQ. For the CDR3, the DNA is TGTGCCAGCAGCCAGGATCGAGTGGCCTCTAACTATGGCTACACCTTC. It codes for CASSQDRVASNYGYTF.

The rearrangement uses TRBV11-2 and TRBJ1-2, with D perhaps TRBD1 (6 bases). The CDR3 is 15 amino acids. Per the germline V gene, CDR1 is SGHAT and CDR2 is FQNNGV. V was clipped by 5 bases and J by 0 bases, with 13 bases between them. This CDR3 is CASSPGDIPNYGYTF. CDR3 in DNA: TGTGCCAGCAGCCCCGGGGACATCCCTAACTATGGCTACACCTTC.